The clone carrying this T cell receptor beta chain has more than one count but fewer than ten. Using its own MiXCR run on the 5' RACE reads, TCRdb lists one record per CDR3 protein. This table has fewer than 400,000 distinct CDR3 sequences, over 10% appearing once. This record comes from a study of T-cell memory formation after mild COVID-19. Study at large: TCR clusters showed largely donor specificity.

The clonotype was recovered from a man between 18 and 35 years old who had mild COVID-19 (a few samples of this study predate the infection). Cell type and time point are not known. Sequenced sample: PBMCs or a T cell subset sorted from them (not recorded which).

The DNA of the CDR3 is TGTGCCAGCAGCTTACTGAGAGGGCGCGAGCAGTACTTC. Protein sequence: CASSLLRGREQYF. This sequence joins TRBV11-2 and TRBJ2-7; weak D call: TRBD2 (5 bases). Trimming shortened V by 2 bases and J by 6 bases, and 11 bases separated the two germline ends. The CDR3 consists of 13 residues. Germline-derived CDR1 and CDR2 are SGHAT and FQNNGV.